The 26 T cell receptor beta chains reported below all come from one sample, sequenced in a study of T cell responses to AZD1222 COVID-19 vaccine (dated by TCRdb to about 2021). The library was produced with the immunoSEQ multiplex PCR assay. Drawn from immuneACCESS, this table holds only the in-frame rearrangements with V and J called that TCRdb kept. Clones are partly lost; checked studies trace under half to an unresolved V gene and leave the rest unexplained. The sample table contains more than 100,000 clones; only one count was recorded for nearly 90% of them. Around 4.5% of the sample is held by the ten biggest clonotypes. The time point label, read with the paper, signifies: baseline before first vaccination. Sequences were derived from peripheral blood, sampled on day 0 of AZD1222 vaccination. The origin of the receptors is an adult in good health.

This CDR3 reads CASNPGAYNEQFF. DNA of the CDR3: TGTGCCAGCAACCCGGGGGCCTACAATGAGCAGTTCTTC. The chain carries TRBV5-4 and TRBJ2-1, with D possibly TRBD2 on 6 matching bases. Trimming took 6 bases from V and 2 from J, leaving 9 bases between them. Germline CDR1 SGHNT, CDR2 YYREEE (reference sequence). This CDR3 spans 13 amino acids.

This sequence joins TRBV5-4 and TRBJ2-3, with D possibly matching TRBD1 (6 bases). Trimming took 1 base from V and 4 from J, leaving 10 bases between them. The length of the CDR3 is 14 residues. Germline CDR1 SGHNT, CDR2 YYREEE (reference sequence). This CDR3 is CASSLQGSSDTQYF. CDR3 DNA: TGTGCCAGCAGCTTGCAGGGGTCCTCAGATACGCAGTATTTT.

This clone has a handful of counts. This sequence joins TRBV21-1 and TRBJ2-7; no check of the table's D call, TRBD1, against the DNA was made. TRBV21-1 constitutes a pseudogene. The CDR3 extends over 15 amino acids. The CDR3 loop is CASSKVRTGGYEQYF. CDR3 bases: TGTGCCAGCAGCAAAGTCCGGACAGGGGGCTACGAGCAGTACTTC.

This clone came up a few times. Other nucleotide sequences from this sample produce the same CDR3. The chain uses TRBV18 and TRBJ1-1; a possible D gene is TRBD1 (5 bases). Germline V gives CDR1 KGHSH, CDR2 LQKENI. The CDR3 has 13 residues. V lost 0 bases, J lost 3 bases, and 5 bases lay in between. CDR3 DNA sequence: TGTGCCAGCTCACCACCGGGGGACACTGAAGCTTTCTTT. Translating gives CASSPPGDTEAFF.

This clone occurred a few times. This chain links TRBV11-1 with TRBJ1-2; TRBD1 aligns across 9 bases. Germline loops: CDR1 SGHAT, CDR2 FQDESV (reference sequence). Trimming removed 5 bases from V and 8 bases from J; junction bases left unmatched: 6. The length of the CDR3 is 13 residues. As DNA, the CDR3 is TGTGCCAGCAGCCCCGACAGGGGGAGCGGCTACACCTTC. Protein sequence: CASSPDRGSGYTF.

This sequence joins TRBV5-1 and TRBJ2-2; either TRBD1 or TRBD2 may fit D (6 bases each). V shed 8 bases and J shed 5 bases, with 19 bases lying between them. The CDR3 extends over 15 amino acids. Germline-derived CDR1 and CDR2 are SGHRS and YFSETQ. The CDR3 DNA is TGCGCCAGTTTCGAAGGGGGGCCGGTGACCGGGGAGCTGTTTTTT. Translated: CASFEGGPVTGELFF.

This rearrangement joins TRBV4-1 to TRBJ2-7; a possible D gene is TRBD1 (6 bases). Germline V CDR1 and CDR2: MGHRA, YSYEKL. CDR3 size: 16 residues. V was cut by 4 bases and J by 1 base, with 17 bases left in between. CDR3 sequence (DNA): TGCGCCAGCAGCCGATCCCAACAGGGACCTTCCTACGAGCAGTACTTC. Protein product: CASSRSQQGPSYEQYF.

CDR3 DNA sequence: TGCAGCGTTGACTGGGGCCAGGGACCGATTTACAATGAGCAGTTCTTC. It encodes CSVDWGQGPIYNEQFF. The rearrangement uses TRBV29-1 and TRBJ2-1; D possibly uses TRBD1 or TRBD2 (5 bases each). CDR3 length equals 16 residues. Between the trimmed V and J ends, which lost 3 bases and 4 bases, there was a span of 19 bases. Germline V CDR1 and CDR2: SQVTM, ANQGSEA.

The chain has TRBV4-1 and TRBJ1-1; TRBD1 might be the D (6 bases). The CDR3 sequence is 14 residues long. Trimming cost V 3 bases and J 6 bases, with 14 bases left between them. Germline V lookup: CDR1 MGHRA, CDR2 YSYEKL. The DNA for the CDR3 is TGCGCCAGCAGCCACCCGGGGGCCGATGCTGAAGCTTTCTTT. Protein sequence: CASSHPGADAEAFF.

The gene calls are TRBV7-2 and TRBJ2-3, with D uncertain. Trimming took off 1 base at V and 1 base at J, with 6 bases between the two ends. Looked up from germline, CDR1 is SGHTA and CDR2 is FQGNSA. The CDR3 is 14 residues long. The CDR3 loop reads CASSLVDGTDTQYF. CDR3 DNA sequence: TGTGCCAGCAGCTTAGTCGACGGCACAGATACGCAGTATTTT.

The chain recombines TRBV7-2 with TRBJ1-3; tentative D call: TRBD1 (6 bases). Germline-derived CDR1 and CDR2 are SGHTA and FQGNSA. V dropped 1 base and J dropped 3 bases, with 10 bases sitting between them. This CDR3 region has 15 residues. Here the CDR3 reads CASSLGGAFGNTIYF. Written as DNA, the CDR3 is TGTGCCAGCAGCTTAGGGGGGGCTTTTGGAAACACCATATATTTT.

This chain connects TRBV27 to TRBJ1-5; no definite D call. CDR3 length: 14 amino acids. Trimming removed 6 bases from V and 4 bases from J, with 13 bases in between. The germline V gene encodes CDR1 MNHEY and CDR2 SMNVEV (reference sequence). In nucleotides, the CDR3 is TGTGCCAGCAGCCAAGGACGGAAAAATCAGCCCCAGCATTTT. It encodes CASSQGRKNQPQHF.

The CDR3 sequence: CASSFRGNTGELFF. The CDR3 DNA reads as TGTGCCAGCAGTTTCAGGGGGAATACCGGGGAGCTGTTTTTT. This rearrangement joins TRBV6-5 to TRBJ2-2; the match to TRBD1 covers 7 bases. The CDR3 has 14 amino acids. With 4 bases clipped from V and 5 bases from J, the junction kept 4 bases outside the gene matches. Germline-derived CDR1 and CDR2 are MNHEY and SVGAGI.

The chain recombines TRBV2 with TRBJ2-2; 9 bases agree with TRBD2. In germline, CDR1 is SNHLY, CDR2 FYNNEI. Germline trimming cut 8 bases from V and 2 bases from J; bases unmatched to any gene: 3. The CDR3 is 14 amino acids. The CDR3 is CASGLAYNTGELFF. The CDR3 coding sequence is TGTGCCAGCGGACTAGCGTATAACACCGGGGAGCTGTTTTTT.

V is TRBV28 and J is TRBJ1-1, with D possibly matching TRBD1 (5 bases). The CDR3 runs to 13 residues. Trimming took off 10 bases at V and 5 bases at J, with 17 bases between the two ends. In germline, CDR1 is MDHEN, CDR2 SYDVKM. CDR3 sequence (DNA): TGTGCCATTACAGGCGGGGGGATAACTGAAGCTTTCTTT. Protein product: CAITGGGITEAFF.

This clone was recorded once. This rearrangement joins TRBV5-6 to TRBJ2-3; the D gene is possibly TRBD1 (5 bases). Germline V gene data show CDR1 as SGHDT and CDR2 as YYEEEE. This CDR3 has 16 amino acids. CDR3 protein: CASVGLGDGFTDTQYF. The CDR3 region has the DNA TGTGCGAGCGTGGGGCTCGGAGACGGATTCACAGATACGCAGTATTTT. The full variable domain, completed using reference TRBV5-6 and TRBJ2-3, is DAGVTQSPTHLIKTRGQQVTLRCSPKSGHDTVSWYQQALGQGPQFIFQYYEEEERQRGNFPDRFSGHQFPNYSSELNVNALLLGDSALYLCASVGLGDGFTDTQYFGPGTRLTVL.

The chain recombines TRBV21-1 with TRBJ2-1. TRBV21-1 is flagged as a pseudogene. This CDR3 is 16 amino acids long. This CDR3 is CASSTRGGHSYNEQFF. CDR3 DNA: TGTGCCAGCAGCACCAGGGGGGGGCACTCCTACAATGAGCAGTTCTTC.

This chain uses TRBV6-5 with TRBJ1-1; TRBD1 is a possible D gene (5 bases). Trimming pared 4 bases from V and 3 bases from J, leaving 15 bases between. This CDR3 is 15 amino acids long. CDR1 is MNHEY and CDR2 is SVGAGI in the germline V gene. CDR3 in amino acids: CASSFTTQEDTEAFF. In nucleotides, the CDR3 is TGTGCCAGCAGTTTTACCACACAGGAGGACACTGAAGCTTTCTTT.

The chain carries TRBV13 and TRBJ1-3; D is ambiguous. The length of the CDR3 is 14 residues. In germline, CDR1 is PRHDT, CDR2 FYEKMQ (reference sequence). Deletions cut 5 bases from V and 4 bases from J, with 12 bases between. The CDR3 coding sequence is TGTGCCAGCAGCGTAGACGGCAGGGGAAACACCATATATTTT. Its protein product is CASSVDGRGNTIYF.

The chain uses TRBV6-6 and TRBJ2-3; 8 bases agree with TRBD1. Trimming removed 8 bases from V and 3 bases from J; junction bases left unmatched: 7. The CDR3 covers 14 residues. CDR1 MNHNY and CDR2 SVGAGI come from the germline V gene (reference sequence). CDR3 protein: CASDGQGSTDTQYF. CDR3 coding DNA: TGTGCCAGCGACGGACAGGGATCGACAGATACGCAGTATTTT.

The chain combines TRBV19 with TRBJ1-2; the match to TRBD1 covers 10 bases. Germline V lookup: CDR1 LNHDA, CDR2 SQIVND (reference sequence). The CDR3 covers 15 residues. V shed 1 base and J 4 bases; nucleotides not matched to a gene: 3. The DNA of the CDR3 is TGTGCCAGTAGTATAGGACAGGGGGCGATCTATGGCTACACCTTC. Translated: CASSIGQGAIYGYTF.

The table lists this clone with a count of one. V is TRBV12-2 and J is TRBJ2-7; the D call in the table, TRBD1, was not verified against the DNA. TRBV12-2 is designated a pseudogene. This CDR3 spans 17 amino acids. In DNA form, the CDR3 reads TGTGCAAGTCGCTTAGGACCACAGGGGCCAAACTCCTACGAGCAGTACTTC. It codes for CASRLGPQGPNSYEQYF.

This chain uses TRBV28 with TRBJ1-2, with TRBD1 matching 8 bases. CDR3 size: 15 residues. After removal of 4 bases from V and 7 bases from J, the junction contained 11 bases not matched to a gene. Looked up from germline, CDR1 is MDHEN and CDR2 is SYDVKM. CDR3 nucleotides: TGTGCCAGCAGTTCCCATGGCAGACAGGGGAGTGGCTACACCTTC. Encoded protein: CASSSHGRQGSGYTF.

V gene TRBV19 combines with J gene TRBJ1-2, with 7 bases identical to TRBD1. J gave up 7 bases and V 6 bases, and 8 bases lay outside the gene matches. Per the germline V gene, CDR1 is LNHDA and CDR2 is SQIVND (reference sequence). The CDR3 totals 13 residues. CDR3 residues: CASRITGVTGYTF. As DNA, the CDR3 is TGTGCCAGTAGGATAACAGGGGTGACTGGCTACACCTTC.

J is TRBJ1-2 and V is TRBV6-5; D is perhaps TRBD1 (5 bases). The germline V gene encodes CDR1 MNHEY and CDR2 SVGAGI. Trimming stripped 7 bases from V and 8 bases from J, with 11 bases between. This CDR3 region has 11 residues. The chain's CDR3 is CASTRDLGYTF. The DNA of the CDR3 is TGTGCCAGCACCCGGGACTTAGGCTACACCTTC.

This chain joins TRBV19 and TRBJ1-5, with TRBD1 as a possible D gene (5 bases). This CDR3 is built from 15 residues. Germline assignment: CDR1 LNHDA and CDR2 SQIVND (reference sequence). Trimming removed 3 bases from V and 4 bases from J, with 13 bases in between. CDR3 DNA: TGTGCCAGTAGTATTCCCGACAGCACTAATCAGCCCCAGCATTTT. The encoded protein is CASSIPDSTNQPQHF.